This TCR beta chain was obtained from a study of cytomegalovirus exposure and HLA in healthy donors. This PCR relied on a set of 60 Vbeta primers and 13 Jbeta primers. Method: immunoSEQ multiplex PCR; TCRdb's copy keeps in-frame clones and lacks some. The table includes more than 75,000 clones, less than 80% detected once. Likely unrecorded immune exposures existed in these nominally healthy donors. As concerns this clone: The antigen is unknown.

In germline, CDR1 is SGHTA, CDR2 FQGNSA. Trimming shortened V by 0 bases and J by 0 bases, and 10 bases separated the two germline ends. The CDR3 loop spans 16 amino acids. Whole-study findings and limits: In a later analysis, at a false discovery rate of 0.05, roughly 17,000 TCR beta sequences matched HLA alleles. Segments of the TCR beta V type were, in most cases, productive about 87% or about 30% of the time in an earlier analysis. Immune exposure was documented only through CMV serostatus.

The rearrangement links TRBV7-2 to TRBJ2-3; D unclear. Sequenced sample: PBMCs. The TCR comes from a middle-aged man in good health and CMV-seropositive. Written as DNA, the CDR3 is TGTGCCAGCAGCTTAGCCACAGCACTTAGCACAGATACGCAGTATTTT. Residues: CASSLATALSTDTQYF.